The rows below give T cell receptor beta chains drawn from one sample of a study of CD8+CD57+ T cells in acquired aplastic anemia. TCRdb redid the calling of the reads with MiXCR, one entry per CDR3 protein. Of 150,000 to 200,000 distinct CDR3 sequences listed, less than 50% are singletons. Sequencing was carried out using sorted CD4+, CD8+, or CD8+CD57+ T cells (not recorded which) from PBMCs. The receptors come from a human donor with aplastic anemia. Both conserved end residues are part of each CDR3. Fields, in order: J gene, V gene, clone size, D gene, CDR3 DNA, CDR3 protein. D genes are given only for firm matches. Clone sizes are given selectively: once, few, many, or a class where the clone is expanded.

J gene: TRBJ2-3; V gene: TRBV15; clone size: .; D gene: .; CDR3 DNA: TGTGCCACCAGCAGCGAAGCCACCCGAAGAGCAGATGATACGCAGTATTTT; CDR3 protein: CATSSEATRRADDTQYF
J gene: TRBJ2-1; V gene: TRBV11-1; clone size: .; D gene: .; CDR3 DNA: TGTGCCAGCAGCTTAGTCTCCGTGGTTGGTGAGCAGTTCTTC; CDR3 protein: CASSLVSVVGEQFF
J gene: TRBJ2-5; V gene: TRBV12-3/TRBV12-4; clone size: once; D gene: .; CDR3 DNA: TGTGCCAGCAGTTTCCCTGAGACCCAGTACTTC; CDR3 protein: CASSFPETQYF
J gene: TRBJ1-4; V gene: TRBV19; clone size: .; D gene: .; CDR3 DNA: TGTGCCAGTAACTCGGTTAAACGGAAAGGGCATGAAAAACTGTTTTTT; CDR3 protein: CASNSVKRKGHEKLFF
J gene: TRBJ1-5; V gene: TRBV16; clone size: .; D gene: .; CDR3 DNA: TGTGCCAGCAGCCAACAGGATAGCAATCAGCCCCAGCATTTT; CDR3 protein: CASSQQDSNQPQHF
J gene: TRBJ2-7; V gene: TRBV5-1; clone size: .; D gene: TRBD1; CDR3 DNA: TGCGCCAGCAGCCTGACAGGGGGCGTTAATACCGGGGAGCTGTACTTC; CDR3 protein: CASSLTGGVNTGELYF
J gene: TRBJ2-2; V gene: TRBV10-3; clone size: many; D gene: .; CDR3 DNA: TGTGCCATCAGTGAGGGACAAGGGGGGGGCACCGGGGAGCTGTTTTTT; CDR3 protein: CAISEGQGGGTGELFF
J gene: TRBJ1-2; V gene: TRBV7-2; clone size: once; D gene: TRBD1; CDR3 DNA: TGTGCCAGCAGCTTAGAGGGACAGGGCTGGGGCTACACCTTC; CDR3 protein: CASSLEGQGWGYTF
J gene: TRBJ1-1; V gene: TRBV4-3; clone size: many; D gene: TRBD1; CDR3 DNA: TGCGCCAGCAGCTCGTGGACAGGGGACACTGAAGCTTTCTTT; CDR3 protein: CASSSWTGDTEAFF
J gene: TRBJ2-3; V gene: TRBV20-1; clone size: many; D gene: .; CDR3 DNA: TGCAGTGCTAGATATATAGATCCAGATACGCAGTATTTT; CDR3 protein: CSARYIDPDTQYF
J gene: TRBJ2-7; V gene: TRBV10-3; clone size: few; D gene: TRBD1; CDR3 DNA: TGTGCCATCAGTGCCGGGACAGGGGCCTACGAGCAGTACTTC; CDR3 protein: CAISAGTGAYEQYF
J gene: TRBJ2-1; V gene: TRBV6-1; clone size: .; D gene: .; CDR3 DNA: TGTGCCAGCAGTGATGGCGGCTCCTACAATGAGCAGTTCTTC; CDR3 protein: CASSDGGSYNEQFF
J gene: TRBJ2-3; V gene: TRBV20-1; clone size: many; D gene: .; CDR3 DNA: TGCAGTGCTACCAAATCGGACGGTTACACAGATACGCAGTATTTT; CDR3 protein: CSATKSDGYTDTQYF
J gene: TRBJ2-7; V gene: TRBV2; clone size: .; D gene: TRBD1; CDR3 DNA: TGTGCCAGCAGTTTACGGACAGGGGGCGGCCACGAGCAGTACTTC; CDR3 protein: CASSLRTGGGHEQYF
J gene: TRBJ1-3; V gene: TRBV7-2; clone size: many; D gene: .; CDR3 DNA: TGTGCCAGCAGCGAGGAGAGAAACACCATATATTTT; CDR3 protein: CASSEERNTIYF
J gene: TRBJ2-7; V gene: TRBV7-6; clone size: .; D gene: .; CDR3 DNA: TGTGCCAGCAGCCTCGGAAGCTACCAGCAGTACTTC; CDR3 protein: CASSLGSYQQYF
J gene: TRBJ1-1; V gene: TRBV7-9; clone size: .; D gene: .; CDR3 DNA: TGTGCCAGCAGCTCCGGCGTTAACACTGAAGCTTTCTTT; CDR3 protein: CASSSGVNTEAFF
J gene: TRBJ2-1; V gene: TRBV18; clone size: .; D gene: .; CDR3 DNA: TGTGCCAGCTCACCGCGGTGGGAATCGAACAATGAGCAGTTCTTC; CDR3 protein: CASSPRWESNNEQFF
J gene: TRBJ2-2; V gene: TRBV20-1; clone size: medium-sized; D gene: .; CDR3 DNA: TGCAGTGCTAGTCCCGGGCCGACGAACACCGGGGAGCTGTTTTTT; CDR3 protein: CSASPGPTNTGELFF
J gene: TRBJ1-2; V gene: TRBV5-6; clone size: many; D gene: .; CDR3 DNA: TGTGCCAGCAGCCTGGCGGGGGAGGGCTATGGCTACACCTTC; CDR3 protein: CASSLAGEGYGYTF
J gene: TRBJ1-1; V gene: TRBV7-2; clone size: many; D gene: .; CDR3 DNA: TGTGCCAGCAGCAGCCTTCGGGGGGTTACTGAAGCTTTCTTT; CDR3 protein: CASSSLRGVTEAFF
J gene: TRBJ2-3; V gene: TRBV14; clone size: .; D gene: TRBD2; CDR3 DNA: TGTGCCAGCAGCCAAGAGGGGGGGGGACTAGCGAGGAATACGCAGTATTTT; CDR3 protein: CASSQEGGGLARNTQYF
J gene: TRBJ1-5; V gene: TRBV19; clone size: .; D gene: TRBD1; CDR3 DNA: TGTGCCAGTAGTATCGGGGAGGGGACAGGGGAGCGCAGTCAGCCCCAGCATTTT; CDR3 protein: CASSIGEGTGERSQPQHF
J gene: TRBJ1-2; V gene: TRBV20-1; clone size: many; D gene: .; CDR3 DNA: TGCAGTGCTACCGCAAGAAGTGGTTTGGATGGCTACACCTTC; CDR3 protein: CSATARSGLDGYTF
J gene: TRBJ1-1; V gene: TRBV19; clone size: .; D gene: .; CDR3 DNA: TGTGCCAGTAGTGCCACAGGGTTTGGCACTGAAGCTTTCTTT; CDR3 protein: CASSATGFGTEAFF
J gene: TRBJ2-3; V gene: TRBV30; clone size: .; D gene: TRBD2; CDR3 DNA: TGTGCCTGGGTAGCGGGAGGCACAGATACGCAGTATTTT; CDR3 protein: CAWVAGGTDTQYF
J gene: TRBJ2-3; V gene: TRBV11-2; clone size: .; D gene: TRBD2; CDR3 DNA: TGTGCCGGCACCTTGACTAGCGGGGATCCCACAGATACGCAGTACTTT; CDR3 protein: CAGTLTSGDPTDTQYF
J gene: TRBJ1-1; V gene: TRBV24-1; clone size: .; D gene: .; CDR3 DNA: TGTGCCACCAGTGATACAGGGCTGGGGACTGAAGCTTTCTTT; CDR3 protein: CATSDTGLGTEAFF
J gene: TRBJ2-1; V gene: TRBV20-1; clone size: many; D gene: .; CDR3 DNA: TGCAGTGCTAGTAGGACTCCCAATGAGCAGTTCTTC; CDR3 protein: CSASRTPNEQFF
J gene: TRBJ2-1; V gene: TRBV6-1; clone size: .; D gene: .; CDR3 DNA: TGTGCCAGCAGTGAAGGGTCTCATATGTCCCATGAGCAGTTCTTC; CDR3 protein: CASSEGSHMSHEQFF
J gene: TRBJ1-5; V gene: TRBV24-1; clone size: .; D gene: TRBD1; CDR3 DNA: TGTGCCCCCAGTGAGCCGGGACAGGGGAGTCAGCCCCAGCATTTT; CDR3 protein: CAPSEPGQGSQPQHF
J gene: TRBJ2-2; V gene: TRBV25-1; clone size: .; D gene: .; CDR3 DNA: TGTGCCAGCAGTGACGTATTGGCTTTGAACACCGGGGAGCTGTTTTTT; CDR3 protein: CASSDVLALNTGELFF
J gene: TRBJ1-2; V gene: TRBV15; clone size: .; D gene: .; CDR3 DNA: TGTGCCACCAGCAGAGATCTTGGCTACACCTTC; CDR3 protein: CATSRDLGYTF
J gene: TRBJ1-1; V gene: TRBV7-9; clone size: many; D gene: TRBD1; CDR3 DNA: TGTGCCAGCAGCGACGGACAGGGTCTGAACACTGAAGCTTTCTTT; CDR3 protein: CASSDGQGLNTEAFF
J gene: TRBJ1-1; V gene: TRBV5-1; clone size: many; D gene: .; CDR3 DNA: TGCGCCAGCAGCTTAGCCGGGGATGACACTGAAGCTTTCTTT; CDR3 protein: CASSLAGDDTEAFF
J gene: TRBJ2-1; V gene: TRBV5-1; clone size: .; D gene: TRBD2; CDR3 DNA: TGCGCCAGCAGCTTGGGTCGGGGAGGGAGCCGGCATGAGCAGTTCTTC; CDR3 protein: CASSLGRGGSRHEQFF
J gene: TRBJ1-5; V gene: TRBV4-2; clone size: many; D gene: TRBD1; CDR3 DNA: TGTGCCAGCAGCCAGGGTGGGGACAGGGGTGGCACCCAGCATTTT; CDR3 protein: CASSQGGDRGGTQHF
J gene: TRBJ1-4; V gene: TRBV15; clone size: .; D gene: .; CDR3 DNA: TGTGCCACCAGCAGTGGGGGATCTGGAAAACTGTTTTTT; CDR3 protein: CATSSGGSGKLFF
J gene: TRBJ2-7; V gene: TRBV10-1; clone size: .; D gene: .; CDR3 DNA: TGCGCCAGCAGCCTTAACCTGGGCTACGAGCAGTACTTC; CDR3 protein: CASSLNLGYEQYF
J gene: TRBJ1-2; V gene: TRBV7-9; clone size: .; D gene: .; CDR3 DNA: TGTGCCAGCAGCCTAGAGGGCCATGGCTACACCTTC; CDR3 protein: CASSLEGHGYTF
J gene: TRBJ2-7; V gene: TRBV10-3; clone size: .; D gene: .; CDR3 DNA: TGTGCCATCAGTGATTCAGGGAAACGAGGCGAGCAGTACTTC; CDR3 protein: CAISDSGKRGEQYF
J gene: TRBJ2-6; V gene: TRBV7-3; clone size: many; D gene: TRBD1; CDR3 DNA: TGTGCCAGCAGCCCGGGACAGGGATTCCCTGGGGCCAACGTCCTGACTTTC; CDR3 protein: CASSPGQGFPGANVLTF
J gene: TRBJ2-2; V gene: TRBV5-1; clone size: many; D gene: .; CDR3 DNA: TGCGCCAGCAGCTTAGGAAGGGACACCGGGGAGCTGTTTTTT; CDR3 protein: CASSLGRDTGELFF
J gene: TRBJ2-2; V gene: TRBV20-1; clone size: many; D gene: .; CDR3 DNA: TGCAGTGCTAGGGGCCCCGGGCTAGCGAGCACCGGGGAGCTGTTTTTT; CDR3 protein: CSARGPGLASTGELFF